Given below is one TCR beta chain in context. At least ten counts were recorded for this clonotype. Its specific antigen is unknown. Base qualities were left out, and no much larger clone turns up one base away. The TCR beta CDR3 regions were amplified from RNA transcripts. For the first round of RT-PCR on the TCR CDR3, the HTBI primer set was used together with the Qiagen OneStep RT-PCR kit. Libraries were constructed in a second round of multiplex PCR, after which size selection and purification were performed. Sequencing of the libraries was done on an Illumina HiSeq2000 using paired-end 100 bp reads. The paper's data handling went like this. Raw data were processed with SOAPnuke, discarding reads with adapters, uncalled bases, mean Phred below 15, or no exact constant-primer or identifier match. High-quality paired reads were merged using COPE v1.2.5, and each unique nucleotide sequence was defined as a clonotype. Clonotypes were aligned to IMGT TRBV, TRBD and TRBJ reference segments using MiTCR v1.1. The analysis included only V-J combinations with a frequency above 0.0001, which together covered 99.2% of the repertoires. A TCS score was defined as the ratio between F50 (clonal expansion) and ExV (chaos), using BLOSUM62-based TCRdist between CDR3 peptides within each V-J. Welch's t-statistics and random forest reduced fewer than 600 V-J features to under 15, which were used in a naive Bayes classifier (R e1071). TCRdb cleaned the public reads at Q25 with fastp, built clones with MiXCR and kept in-frame beta chains. Every distinct CDR3 protein forms one entry, paired with its most common genes and DNA. These V and J calls originate from TCRdb's pipeline instead of the authors' own analysis. Here the sample has fewer than 550,000 distinct CDR3 sequences; about 15% occur a single time. The top ten clonotypes cover around 7.7% of the sample.

The sample is drawn from a study of T cells in Graves' hyperthyroidism and ophthalmopathy (dated by TCRdb to between 2019 and 2020). As for the study more broadly: Peripheral blood samples were taken at initial diagnosis, before any treatment was given. The 90 or so discovery patients were randomly split 7:3 into training and test sets. In addition, the study compared T-cell repertoires in thyroid tissue and in blood from five to seven Graves' hyperthyroidism patients. After sampling, hyperthyroidism patients received methimazole starting at 30 mg daily, and ophthalmopathy patients received high-dose intravenous methylprednisolone. An independent validation cohort of under 20 hyperthyroidism patients and over 15 patients who later progressed to ophthalmopathy tested prospective prediction of ophthalmopathy. TCR V-J signatures able to tell the groups apart were searched for in a discovery cohort of approximately 95 patients, of whom more than 40 had Graves' ophthalmopathy and some 60 had stable Graves' hyperthyroidism. TCR Vbeta CDR3 sequencing of roughly 140 peripheral blood samples (over 40 ophthalmopathy, under 80 hyperthyroidism and some 17 progressor patients) is reported in the paper. The study at large found these results: In cross-validation, a model built on a 13 V-J signature told ophthalmopathy apart from stable hyperthyroidism with 87.88% sensitivity and roughly 83% specificity, and in testing the same model reached 80%/75%. Most expanded thyroid clonotypes (frequency above 0.001) were also detected in blood, suggesting blood repertoires may reflect thyroid immune responses. Sample size was not statistically predetermined, and investigators were not blinded to group allocation. In validation, progression to ophthalmopathy was predicted by the model with 70.59% sensitivity and around 76% specificity, a median of around 5.9 months before onset.

Reading the germline V gene gives CDR1 ENHRY and CDR2 SYGVKD. The V end gives up 5 bases and the J end 3 bases, leaving 5 bases in the junction not matched to a gene. The CDR3 contains 14 residues, cysteine and phenylalanine counted. The DNA shown is the 42-base CDR3, in frame from base 1. Stable Graves' hyperthyroidism was defined as the absence of progression to ophthalmopathy over 18 months of follow-up. The hyperthyroidism patients were between 18 and 65 years old and newly diagnosed, with a disease duration of less than 2 months. The study excluded patients with uncontrolled infections, other autoimmune diseases, pregnancy or lactation. Clinical symptoms, serum thyroxine and TRAb, thyroid ultrasound, and orbital computed tomography formed the basis for the diagnoses. PBMCs were separated from around 9.1 ml of fresh peripheral blood using Ficoll-Paque density gradient centrifugation. Trizol reagent was used to extract total RNA, and RNA quality was then checked on an Agilent 2100 Bioanalyzer.

In this chain, TRBV10-3 is recombined with TRBJ2-7; a stretch of 9 junction bases matches TRBD2. This clonotype was sampled from a woman younger than 35 with Graves' hyperthyroidism. Sequencing was done on a sample of blood. The CDR3 corresponds to CAISRSGGHYEQYF. The DNA reads as follows: TGTGCCATCAGTCGTAGCGGGGGCCACTACGAGCAGTACTTC.